This T cell receptor (beta chain) was found in a study of T cell responses to AZD1222 COVID-19 vaccine. TCRdb's copy holds only in-frame clones and misses some; the assay was immunoSEQ multiplex PCR. The table includes roughly 83,000 clones, 86% detected once. Overall study results and limits: Sampling captured repertoires only after the peak T cell response.

This clone showed up just once. What it binds is not known. The ends were cut back, 0 bases at V and 1 base at J, with 11 bases in the middle. CDR3 size: 17 residues. The V gene's germline CDR1 is SGHRS and CDR2 YFSETQ. This chain connects TRBV5-1 to TRBJ1-6; tentatively, D is TRBD1 (6 bases). This specimen consisted of peripheral blood, obtained on day 0 of AZD1222 vaccination. This TCR was recovered from an adult in good health. CDR3 residues: CASSLDGTRSYNSPLHF. Written as DNA, the CDR3 is TGCGCCAGCAGCTTGGACGGGACAAGATCCTATAATTCACCCCTCCACTTT.